This passage covers 19 T cell receptor beta chains from one sample sequenced in a study of lymphopenia after photon versus proton radiotherapy. Assay: immunoSEQ multiplex PCR; the TCRdb copy retains only in-frame clones and omits some. This sample has tens of thousands of clones, with approximately 90% found just once. Here the sequenced sample was peripheral blood, taken from a patient treated with photon-based radiotherapy. The receptors were sampled from a woman in her 70s with pancreatic cancer.

The rearrangement joins TRBV18 to TRBJ2-2; TRBD1 aligns across 10 bases. The CDR3 length is 16 residues. Germline CDR1 reads KGHSH; CDR2 reads LQKENI. Trimming cost V 1 base and J 2 bases; bases outside gene matches: 1. The CDR3 protein is CASSPRTGGNTGELFF. CDR3 nucleotide sequence: TGTGCCAGCTCACCACGGACAGGGGGAAACACCGGGGAGCTGTTTTTT.

This chain connects TRBV6-1 to TRBJ2-3; 8 bases are a match to TRBD2. Losses at the gene ends were 4 bases for V and 4 bases for J; bases not matched to a gene: 7. Germline CDR1 reads MNHNS; CDR2 reads SASEGT. This CDR3 has 15 residues. CDR3 loop: CASSGGLVGPDTQYF. In nucleotides, the CDR3 is TGTGCCAGCAGTGGGGGACTAGTAGGACCAGATACGCAGTATTTT.

V gene TRBV19 combines with J gene TRBJ1-5; possibly TRBD1 for D (6 bases). The CDR3 is 14 residues long. Germline CDR1 is LNHDA and CDR2 is SQIVND (reference sequence). Trimming removed 6 bases at V and 9 bases at J, with 18 bases between. The CDR3 loop reads CASSQFKGGSPQHF. CDR3 coding DNA: TGTGCCAGTAGCCAGTTTAAGGGGGGTTCGCCCCAGCATTTT.

V usage is TRBV5-1 and J usage is TRBJ1-2, with 8 positions matching TRBD1. This CDR3 is 15 amino acids long. The V gene end was trimmed by 4 bases and the J gene end by 4 bases; junction bases not matched to a gene: 9. The germline gives CDR1 SGHRS, CDR2 YFSETQ. CDR3 region: CASSQGQGGPYGYTF. CDR3 sequence (DNA): TGCGCCAGCAGCCAAGGACAGGGTGGGCCCTATGGCTACACCTTC.

The gene calls are TRBV19 and TRBJ2-2; D is unclear. The germline V gene has CDR1 LNHDA and CDR2 SQIVND (reference sequence). The CDR3 runs to 15 residues. With 7 bases removed from V and 0 bases from J, the gap between germline ends came to 12 bases. Here the CDR3 reads CASKRTGTNTGELFF. Written as DNA, the CDR3 is TGTGCCAGTAAAAGAACCGGCACGAACACCGGGGAGCTGTTTTTT.

This sequence joins TRBV6-6 and TRBJ2-7; 7 bases are shared with TRBD1. CDR3 length: 14 amino acids. The germline CDR1 and CDR2 sequences are MNHNY and SVGAGI (reference sequence). The V gene end was trimmed by 5 bases and the J gene end by 2 bases; junction bases not matched to a gene: 6. CDR3 bases: TGTGCCAGCAGTCGGGACAGAAACACCTACGAGCAGTACTTC. The encoded protein is CASSRDRNTYEQYF.

There are a few counts of this clone. This chain connects TRBV21-1 to TRBJ2-1. TRBV21-1 counts as a pseudogene. The CDR3 covers 13 residues. The CDR3 is CASSKTWHNEQFF. CDR3 sequence (DNA): TGTGCCAGCAGCAAAACTTGGCACAATGAGCAGTTCTTC.

This chain links TRBV4-2 with TRBJ2-5; no clear D gene. The germline gives CDR1 LGHNA, CDR2 YNFKEQ. With 4 bases removed from V and 5 bases from J, the gap between germline ends came to 14 bases. This CDR3 contains 14 residues. DNA for the CDR3: TGTGCCAGCAGCCCGACCAGCCTTGTGGAGACCCAGTACTTC. Protein sequence: CASSPTSLVETQYF.

The chain couples TRBV18 to TRBJ2-5; 7 bases fit TRBD2. J was trimmed by 7 bases and V by 0 bases; bases with no gene match: 5. Germline lookup yields CDR1 KGHSH and CDR2 LQKENI. CDR3 length: 14 amino acids. CDR3 nucleotides: TGTGCCAGCTCACCACCCCCGGGGGGAGCGACCCAGTACTTC. It yields the protein CASSPPPGGATQYF.

The chain joins TRBV29-1 to TRBJ2-1, with 7 bases identical to TRBD2. This CDR3 has 13 amino acids. Germline loops: CDR1 SQVTM, CDR2 ANQGSEA. Germline trimming cut 4 bases from V and 4 bases from J; bases unmatched to any gene: 4. DNA of the CDR3: TGCAGCGTTGGTTCTAGCGGTTACAATGAGCAGTTCTTC. This sequence encodes CSVGSSGYNEQFF.

This chain joins TRBV19 and TRBJ2-5, with 8 nucleotides matching TRBD1. The DNA end is a closer match to TRBJ2-7, so the J assignment may be wrong. Germline V lookup: CDR1 LNHDA, CDR2 SQIVND (reference sequence). The CDR3 is 16 amino acids. The CDR3 loop reads CASSILGTGTSYEQYF. DNA for the CDR3: TGTGCCAGTAGTATCCTAGGGACAGGAACATCCTACGAGCAGTACTTC.

This chain connects TRBV7-8 to TRBJ2-2; 9 nucleotides align to TRBD1. J lost 7 bases, V lost 4 bases, and 13 bases had no gene match. Per germline, CDR1 SGHVS and CDR2 FQNEAQ. The CDR3 contains 17 residues. The CDR3 reads CASSWPLGTGRHGELFF. The CDR3 region has the DNA TGTGCCAGCAGCTGGCCTCTTGGGACAGGGAGGCACGGGGAGCTGTTTTTT.

This sequence joins TRBV6-5 and TRBJ2-6; possible D gene TRBD2, 6 bases. CDR1 is MNHEY and CDR2 is SVGAGI in the germline V gene. Trimming pared 6 bases from V and 4 bases from J, leaving 13 bases between. This CDR3 contains 15 residues. The CDR3 spells CASSLEGSGANVLTF. As DNA, the CDR3 is TGTGCCAGCAGCCTGGAGGGGTCCGGGGCCAACGTCCTGACTTTC.

The chain uses TRBV4-3 and TRBJ2-1; a possible D gene is TRBD2 (5 bases). Trimming left V 1 base short and J 3 bases short, with 16 bases between. Germline V gives CDR1 LGHNA, CDR2 YSLEER. The CDR3 runs 17 residues. CDR3 nucleotide sequence: TGCGCCAGCAGCCAAGGTGTAGTCCGACGGGACTACAATGAGCAGTTCTTC. This gives the protein CASSQGVVRRDYNEQFF.

The rearrangement joins TRBV11-3 to TRBJ2-6, with D possibly matching TRBD2 (6 bases). From germline, CDR1 is SGHNT and CDR2 YENEEA. The V end lost 5 bases, the J end lost 0 bases, and 14 bases lay between the germline ends. The CDR3 sequence is 17 residues long. The CDR3 loop is CASSKSGSPSGANVLTF. For the CDR3, the DNA is TGTGCCAGCAGCAAATCCGGGAGCCCCTCTGGGGCCAACGTCCTGACTTTC.

V gene TRBV2 combines with J gene TRBJ1-2; 8 positions match TRBD1. The CDR3 length is 15 residues. Germline V gene lookup returns CDR1 SNHLY and CDR2 FYNNEI. Trimming removed 2 bases from V and 2 bases from J; junction bases left unmatched: 4. The CDR3 DNA follows: TGTGCCAGCAGTGAAACCCAGGGGGCGAACTATGGCTACACCTTC. Protein: CASSETQGANYGYTF.

V usage is TRBV2 and J usage is TRBJ2-2; 10 nucleotides match TRBD1. The CDR3 extends over 16 amino acids. The junction had 2 bases not matched to a gene; V was cut back by 1 base and J by 3 bases. CDR1 SNHLY and CDR2 FYNNEI come from the germline V gene. This CDR3 is CASSEGGQGYTGELFF. In DNA, the CDR3 is TGTGCCAGCAGTGAAGGGGGACAGGGGTACACCGGGGAGCTGTTTTTT.

This rearrangement joins TRBV19 to TRBJ1-2; D call uncertain. Germline CDR1 is LNHDA and CDR2 is SQIVND (reference sequence). The CDR3 spans 14 residues. V was trimmed by 3 bases and J by 4 bases, leaving 12 bases between them. As DNA, the CDR3 is TGTGCCAGTAGTATGCTGGCAGGTCCCTATGGCTACACCTTC. Its translation: CASSMLAGPYGYTF.

The CDR3 DNA reads as TGTGCCAGCAGCTTAAACGGGAGGGATGAGCAGTTCTTC. Amino acid sequence: CASSLNGRDEQFF. This chain links TRBV11-2 with TRBJ2-1, with 8 bases lining up with TRBD2. CDR1 and CDR2 from the germline V gene are SGHAT and FQNNGV. There are 13 residues in the CDR3. Germline trimming cut 2 bases from V and 8 bases from J; bases unmatched to any gene: 2.